Listed here are 19 T cell receptor beta chains from one sample, sequenced in a study of T cell changes during pregnancy in multiple sclerosis. TCRdb's table, derived via immunoSEQ multiplex PCR, lists solely in-frame clones and lacks some. The table includes 65,000 to 75,000 clones, more than 75% detected once. The material was peripheral blood, obtained in the third trimester of pregnancy. The receptors shown here come from a female donor in good health, enrolled as a control in a pregnancy study.

This chain joins TRBV5-1 and TRBJ2-7, with D perhaps TRBD2 (6 bases). V was trimmed by 3 bases and J by 1 base, leaving 11 bases between them. Germline-derived CDR1 and CDR2 are SGHRS and YFSETQ. CDR3 length: 14 amino acids. CDR3 sequence (DNA): TGCGCCAGCAGCTGGAGTGGGGGGTCCTACGAGCAGTACTTC. It is translated as CASSWSGGSYEQYF.

The chain carries TRBV18 and TRBJ1-1; tentatively, D is TRBD1 (6 bases). The V end was cut by 4 bases, the J end by 1 base, with 10 bases between. Per germline, CDR1 KGHSH and CDR2 LQKENI. The CDR3 loop spans 14 amino acids. The CDR3 region is CASSRDIQNTEAFF. CDR3 bases: TGTGCCAGCTCACGGGACATTCAGAACACTGAAGCTTTCTTT.

The chain has TRBV7-9 and TRBJ1-1; D is ambiguous. From germline, CDR1 is SEHNR and CDR2 FQNEAQ (reference sequence). The CDR3 consists of 13 residues. With 1 base removed from V and 5 bases from J, the gap between germline ends came to 8 bases. CDR3 DNA sequence: TGTGCCAGCAGCTTAGTTTCCGGGACTGAAGCTTTCTTT. Translating gives CASSLVSGTEAFF.

The gene calls are TRBV6-5 and TRBJ2-7; 10 nucleotides match TRBD2. J gave up 1 base and V 5 bases, and 5 bases lay outside the gene matches. The CDR3 covers 15 residues. Germline CDR1 is MNHEY and CDR2 is SVGAGI. The CDR3 loop reads CASSALAGVSYEQYF. CDR3 in DNA: TGTGCCAGCAGTGCCCTAGCGGGAGTTTCCTACGAGCAGTACTTC.

The chain has TRBV13 and TRBJ1-2; D is possibly TRBD1 (6 bases). V shed 2 bases and J shed 2 bases, with 12 bases lying between them. The CDR3 covers 15 residues. Germline V gene sequence: CDR1 PRHDT, CDR2 FYEKMQ (reference sequence). The CDR3 region has the DNA TGTGCCAGCAGCTTAAGGGGGATCACCAACTATGGCTACACCTTC. Its protein product is CASSLRGITNYGYTF.

This chain connects TRBV5-4 to TRBJ2-2; maybe TRBD1 (6 bases). V was trimmed by 5 bases and J by 1 base, leaving 9 bases between them. CDR1 and CDR2 from the germline V gene are SGHNT and YYREEE (reference sequence). The CDR3 loop spans 14 amino acids. As DNA, the CDR3 is TGTGCCAGCAGTCGGGACATGAACACCGGGGAGCTGTTTTTT. As protein: CASSRDMNTGELFF.

This clone appeared a single time. The rearrangement joins TRBV10-3 to TRBJ1-1, with a possible D match to TRBD1 (5 bases). Germline V gene sequence: CDR1 ENHRY, CDR2 SYGVKD. This CDR3 has 13 amino acids. V was cut by 7 bases and J by 1 base, with 10 bases left in between. CDR3 amino acids: CAIKGRGNTEAFF. The CDR3 nucleotides read TGTGCCATCAAAGGGAGGGGGAACACTGAAGCTTTCTTT.

The chain uses TRBV30 and TRBJ2-5; weak D call: TRBD2 (5 bases). The CDR3 covers 12 residues. The V end lost 0 bases, the J end lost 5 bases, and 7 bases lay between the germline ends. In germline, CDR1 is GTSNPN, CDR2 SVGIG (reference sequence). The CDR3 sequence: CAWSVRRETQYF. CDR3 bases: TGTGCCTGGAGTGTACGGAGGGAGACCCAGTACTTC.

This clone appeared once. The chain joins TRBV9 to TRBJ1-2; possible D gene TRBD1, 6 bases. Deletions cut 4 bases from V and 1 base from J, with 14 bases between. The CDR3 is 15 amino acids. The germline V gene has CDR1 SGDLS and CDR2 YYNGEE. Here the CDR3 reads CASSSAGEVNYGYTF. CDR3 in DNA: TGTGCCAGCAGCTCGGCAGGGGAAGTTAACTATGGCTACACCTTC.

The chain couples TRBV28 to TRBJ1-1; D is unclear. Germline lookup yields CDR1 MDHEN and CDR2 SYDVKM. The CDR3 extends over 18 amino acids. The V gene lost 5 bases and the J gene lost 0 bases, with 22 bases spanning the gap. The DNA of the CDR3 is TGTGCCAGCAGTCCGCCGGGGAGGATAGGGAAAATGAACACTGAAGCTTTCTTT. Amino acid sequence: CASSPPGRIGKMNTEAFF.

CDR3 nucleotides: TGTGCCAGCAGTTCCAATCGACAGGGGGGGAAACTGTTTTTT. This sequence encodes CASSSNRQGGKLFF. V usage is TRBV6-6 and J usage is TRBJ1-4, with TRBD1 identical over 9 bases. J gave up 11 bases and V 4 bases, and 8 bases lay outside the gene matches. From germline, CDR1 is MNHNY and CDR2 SVGAGI (reference sequence). This CDR3 is 14 amino acids long.

This sequence joins TRBV2 and TRBJ2-5; weak D call: TRBD1 (5 bases). This CDR3 is 11 amino acids long. Trimming took 6 bases from V and 7 from J, leaving 9 bases between them. Germline values: CDR1 SNHLY, CDR2 FYNNEI. CDR3 DNA: TGTGCCAGCAGCGACAGTGTGACCCAGTACTTC. Its protein product is CASSDSVTQYF.

V is TRBV4-3 and J is TRBJ2-1; 10 nucleotides align to TRBD2. This CDR3 region has 16 residues. Trimming removed 5 bases from V and 5 bases from J; junction bases left unmatched: 9. CDR1 is LGHNA and CDR2 is YSLEER in the germline V gene. CDR3: CASSKRTAGGHNEQFF. CDR3 sequence (DNA): TGCGCCAGCAGCAAGCGTACAGCGGGGGGGCACAATGAGCAGTTCTTC.

The V and J genes are TRBV9 and TRBJ2-7; D gene ambiguous. The CDR3 runs to 15 residues. V lost 1 base and J lost 6, with 17 bases in between. Per germline, CDR1 SGDLS and CDR2 YYNGEE. In DNA form, the CDR3 reads TGTGCCAGCAGCGTATCTATCGGGTCACCCGTCGAGCAGTACTTC. This gives the protein CASSVSIGSPVEQYF.

The rearrangement links TRBV6-5 to TRBJ2-7; 9 bases agree with TRBD2. V was clipped by 5 bases and J by 5 bases; unmatched bases: 10. Germline V lookup: CDR1 MNHEY, CDR2 SVGAGI. This CDR3 region has 15 residues. CDR3 protein: CASSKGGAGGDEQYF. As DNA, the CDR3 is TGTGCCAGCAGTAAAGGAGGAGCGGGGGGAGACGAGCAGTACTTC.

This chain joins TRBV5-4 and TRBJ2-1; 8 nucleotides align to TRBD1. J lost 0 bases, V lost 6 bases, and 17 bases had no gene match. The CDR3 has 19 amino acids. CDR1 SGHNT and CDR2 YYREEE come from the germline V gene (reference sequence). The CDR3 DNA follows: TGTGCCAGCACCCACAACCGGGAAATGGACAGGGACTCCTACAATGAGCAGTTCTTC. This codes for CASTHNREMDRDSYNEQFF.

A single count supports this clone. The chain combines TRBV2 with TRBJ2-5; D uncertain. Per the germline V gene, CDR1 is SNHLY and CDR2 is FYNNEI. The germline V and J ends were trimmed by 7 bases and 3 bases, with 6 bases remaining between them. This CDR3 has 11 amino acids. The CDR3 spells CASTFEETQYF. In DNA, the CDR3 is TGTGCCAGCACCTTCGAAGAGACCCAGTACTTC.

This chain uses TRBV18 with TRBJ2-3, with TRBD1 matching over 9 bases. V dropped 3 bases and J dropped 3; count of bases not matched to a gene: 1. Germline CDR1 KGHSH, CDR2 LQKENI. The CDR3 loop spans 14 amino acids. The CDR3 protein is CASSPTGGTDTQYF. The CDR3 DNA sequence: TGTGCCAGCTCACCGACAGGGGGGACAGATACGCAGTATTTT.

The chain couples TRBV7-9 to TRBJ1-2, with D possibly matching TRBD1 (6 bases). The V gene lost 0 bases and the J gene lost 6 bases, with 14 bases spanning the gap. Germline assignment: CDR1 SEHNR and CDR2 FQNEAQ (reference sequence). CDR3 size: 15 residues. The chain's CDR3 is CASSLARGGHHGYTF. As DNA, the CDR3 is TGTGCCAGCAGCTTAGCGCGCGGGGGCCATCATGGCTACACCTTC. Complete variable domain (other parts from reference TRBV7-9 and TRBJ1-2): DTGVSQNPRHKITKRGQNVTFRCDPISEHNRLYWYRQTLGQGPEFLTYFQNEAQLEKSRLLSDRFSAERPKGSFSTLEIQRTEQGDSAMYLCASSLARGGHHGYTFGSGTRLTVV.